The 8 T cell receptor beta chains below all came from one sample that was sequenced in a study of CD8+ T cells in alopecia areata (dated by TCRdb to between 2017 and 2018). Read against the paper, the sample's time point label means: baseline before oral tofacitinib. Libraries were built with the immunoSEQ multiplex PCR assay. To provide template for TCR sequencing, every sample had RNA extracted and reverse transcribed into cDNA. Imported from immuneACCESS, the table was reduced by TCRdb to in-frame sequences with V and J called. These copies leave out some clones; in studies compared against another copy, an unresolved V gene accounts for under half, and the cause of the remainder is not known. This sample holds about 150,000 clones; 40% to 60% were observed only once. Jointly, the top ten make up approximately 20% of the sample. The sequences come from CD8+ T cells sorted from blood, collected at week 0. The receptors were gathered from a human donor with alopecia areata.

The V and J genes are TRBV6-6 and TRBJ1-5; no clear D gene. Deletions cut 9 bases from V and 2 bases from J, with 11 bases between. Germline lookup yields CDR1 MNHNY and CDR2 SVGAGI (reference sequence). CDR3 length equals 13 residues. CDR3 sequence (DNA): TGTGCCAGTTACAGCGATCGCAATCAGCCCCAGCATTTT. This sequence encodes CASYSDRNQPQHF.

The CDR3 reads CASSSGTGGEQYF. CDR3 DNA: TGTGCCAGCAGCTCAGGGACAGGGGGCGAGCAGTACTTC. The rearrangement uses TRBV7-2 and TRBJ2-7, with 11 bases identical to TRBD1. The junction had 2 bases not matched to a gene; V was cut back by 4 bases and J by 6 bases. The length of the CDR3 is 13 residues. Germline loops: CDR1 SGHTA, CDR2 FQGNSA.

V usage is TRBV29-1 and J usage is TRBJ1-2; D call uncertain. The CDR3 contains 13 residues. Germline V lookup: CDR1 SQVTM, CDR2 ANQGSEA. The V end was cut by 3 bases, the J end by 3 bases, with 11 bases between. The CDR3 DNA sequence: TGCAGCGTTGATCCTGCGAAGGACTATGGCTACACCTTC. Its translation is CSVDPAKDYGYTF.

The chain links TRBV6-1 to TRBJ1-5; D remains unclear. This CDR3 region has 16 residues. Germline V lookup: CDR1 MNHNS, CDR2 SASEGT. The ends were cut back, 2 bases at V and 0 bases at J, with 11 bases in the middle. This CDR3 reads CASSEHEAYSNQPQHF. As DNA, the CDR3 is TGTGCCAGCAGTGAACACGAGGCCTATAGCAATCAGCCCCAGCATTTT.

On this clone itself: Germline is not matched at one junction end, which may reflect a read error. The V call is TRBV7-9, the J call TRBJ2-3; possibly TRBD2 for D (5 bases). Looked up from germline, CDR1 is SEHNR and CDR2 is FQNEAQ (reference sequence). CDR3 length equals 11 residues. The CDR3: CASSLGEMSGF. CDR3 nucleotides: TGTGCCAGCAGCTTAGGCGAGATGTCGGGGTTT.

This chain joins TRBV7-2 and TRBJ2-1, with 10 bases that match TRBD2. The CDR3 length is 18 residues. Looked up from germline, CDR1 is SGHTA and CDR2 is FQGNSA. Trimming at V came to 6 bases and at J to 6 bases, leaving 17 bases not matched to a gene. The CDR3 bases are TGTGCCAGCAGTTATAGCGGGGGGCCCTCCTCGCCCACCAATGAGCAGTTCTTC. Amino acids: CASSYSGGPSSPTNEQFF.

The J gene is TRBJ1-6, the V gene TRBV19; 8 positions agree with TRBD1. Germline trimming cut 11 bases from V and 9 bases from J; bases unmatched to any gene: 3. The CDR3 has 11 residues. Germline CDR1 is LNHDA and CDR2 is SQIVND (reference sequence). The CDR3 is CAAGQGSPLHF. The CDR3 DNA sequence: TGTGCCGCCGGACAGGGTTCACCCCTCCACTTT.

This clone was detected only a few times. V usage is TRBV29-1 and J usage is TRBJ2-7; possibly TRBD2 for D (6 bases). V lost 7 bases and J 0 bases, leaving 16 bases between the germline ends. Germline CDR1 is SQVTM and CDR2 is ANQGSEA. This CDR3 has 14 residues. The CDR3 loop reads CSALGGISSYEQYF. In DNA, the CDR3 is TGCAGCGCCCTGGGCGGGATAAGCTCCTACGAGCAGTACTTC.